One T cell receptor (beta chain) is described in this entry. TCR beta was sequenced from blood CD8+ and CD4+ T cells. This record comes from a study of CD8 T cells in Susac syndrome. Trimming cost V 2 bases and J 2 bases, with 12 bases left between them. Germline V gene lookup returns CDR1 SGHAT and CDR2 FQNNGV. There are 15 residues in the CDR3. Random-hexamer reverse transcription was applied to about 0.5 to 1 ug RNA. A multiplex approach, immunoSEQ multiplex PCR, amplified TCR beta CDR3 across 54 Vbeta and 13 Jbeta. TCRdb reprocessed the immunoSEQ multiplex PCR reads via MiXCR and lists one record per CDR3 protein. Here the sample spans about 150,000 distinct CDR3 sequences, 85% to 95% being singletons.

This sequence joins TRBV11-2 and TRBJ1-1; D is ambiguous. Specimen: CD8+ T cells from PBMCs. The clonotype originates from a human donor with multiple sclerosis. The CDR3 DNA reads TGTGCCAGCAGCTTAACATCTGGAAGAAACACTGAAGCTTTCTTT. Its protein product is CASSLTSGRNTEAFF.